A single sample gave rise to the 27 T cell receptor beta chains below, sequenced in a study of a mutant IDH1 vaccine in newly diagnosed glioma. TCRdb's table, derived via immunoSEQ multiplex PCR, lists solely in-frame clones and lacks some. Seen here are about 40,000 clones, more than 85% observed once, and the top ten hold around 2.8%. Time point specified: week 5, during vaccination. What each vaccine dose contained was 300 ug of mutant IDH1 20-mer peptide, accompanied by topical imiquimod. These TCRs' antigens remain unknown. This specimen consisted of PBMCs, obtained from a glioma patient whose treatment included an IDH1 peptide vaccine. The receptors here all came from a man in his forties or fifties with glioma.

The chain has TRBV5-4 and TRBJ1-1, with D possibly being TRBD1 (6 bases). Germline V gene data show CDR1 as SGHNT and CDR2 as YYREEE (reference sequence). The CDR3 is 15 amino acids. Trimming removed 4 bases from V and 3 bases from J, with 16 bases in between. CDR3 DNA: TGTGCCAGCAGCCCGCAGCGGGGGGCCGACACTGAAGCTTTCTTT. This codes for CASSPQRGADTEAFF.

This chain links TRBV29-1 with TRBJ2-3; TRBD1 matches at 8 bases. This CDR3 is built from 13 residues. Germline V lookup: CDR1 SQVTM, CDR2 ANQGSEA. The J segment lost 2 bases and the V segment lost 7 bases, leaving 5 bases of the junction unmatched. CDR3 nucleotide sequence: TGCAGCGCCGGACAGGGCCTCACAGATACGCAGTATTTT. This encodes CSAGQGLTDTQYF.

The chain is built from TRBV19 and TRBJ1-6, with 9 bases that match TRBD1. This CDR3 has 15 residues. The ends lost 4 bases at V and 6 bases at J; junction bases unmatched: 4. Germline lookup yields CDR1 LNHDA and CDR2 SQIVND (reference sequence). CDR3 nucleotide sequence: TGTGCCAGTAGTACTGTGGGACAGGGTAATTCACCCCTCCACTTT. It is translated as CASSTVGQGNSPLHF.

This rearrangement joins TRBV18 to TRBJ1-1; D might be TRBD1 (6 bases). Germline V CDR1 and CDR2: KGHSH, LQKENI. V lost 6 bases and J lost 1, with 12 bases in between. The CDR3 runs 14 residues. This CDR3 reads CASSSQGANTEAFF. CDR3 coding DNA: TGTGCCAGCTCTTCACAGGGCGCGAACACTGAAGCTTTCTTT.

The chain combines TRBV7-2 with TRBJ1-1; the D is unclear. CDR1 and CDR2 from the germline V gene are SGHTA and FQGNSA. CDR3 length: 13 amino acids. Trimming removed 1 base from V and 11 bases from J, with 14 bases in between. The CDR3 sequence: CASSLENGIRAFF. The CDR3 DNA is TGTGCCAGCAGCTTAGAAAATGGGATCAGGGCTTTCTTT.

V usage is TRBV4-2 and J usage is TRBJ1-3; 8 bases map to TRBD1. This CDR3 spans 19 amino acids. V lost 0 bases to trimming and J lost 4 bases; unmatched junction nucleotides: 14. Germline values: CDR1 LGHNA, CDR2 YNFKEQ. CDR3 sequence: CASSQESGTGTQRGNTIYF. The CDR3, as DNA: TGTGCCAGCAGCCAAGAATCCGGGACAGGCACCCAGCGGGGAAACACCATATATTTT.

A word on this clone: One end of the junction does not line up with germline, which may come from a read error. The genes are TRBV11-2 and TRBJ2-7; 7 nucleotides align to TRBD1. The CDR3 extends over 11 amino acids. Germline V CDR1 and CDR2: SGHAT, FQNNGV. The chain's CDR3 is CASSPGTVPVF. The CDR3 nucleotides are TGTGCCAGCAGCCCGGGGACAGTCCCCGTCTTC.

V gene TRBV2 combines with J gene TRBJ1-5; D might be TRBD1 (6 bases). Germline CDR1 SNHLY, CDR2 FYNNEI. The CDR3 loop spans 15 amino acids. V lost 3 bases and J 4 bases, leaving 13 bases between the germline ends. The CDR3 is CASSDGGQQNQPQHF. CDR3 coding DNA: TGTGCCAGCAGTGACGGGGGGCAGCAAAATCAGCCCCAGCATTTT.

The gene calls are TRBV25-1 and TRBJ1-3, with 9 positions matching TRBD1. The CDR3 runs to 15 residues. Per germline, CDR1 MGHDK and CDR2 SYGVNS. The trim removed 3 bases at V and 5 bases at J, leaving 5 bases unmatched. Here the CDR3 reads CASSDGTGGRNTIYF. In DNA, the CDR3 is TGTGCCAGCAGTGACGGAACAGGGGGCCGAAACACCATATATTTT.

CDR3 loop: CASSSGGSYNSPLHF. The CDR3 DNA reads TGCGCCAGCAGCTCAGGGGGCTCCTATAATTCACCCCTCCACTTT. The chain carries TRBV5-1 and TRBJ1-6, with 7 bases that match TRBD1. J lost 0 bases, V lost 3 bases, and 0 bases had no gene match. The CDR3 is 15 amino acids. The V gene's germline CDR1 is SGHRS and CDR2 YFSETQ.

The chain links TRBV30 to TRBJ2-5; D perhaps matches TRBD2 (7 bases). The CDR3 is made up of 15 amino acids. Between the trimmed V and J ends, which lost 0 bases and 1 base, there was a span of 12 bases. Germline-derived CDR1 and CDR2 are GTSNPN and SVGIG (reference sequence). CDR3 nucleotides: TGTGCCTGGAGTGTATTCGGGGGGCTCCAAGAGACCCAGTACTTC. This encodes CAWSVFGGLQETQYF.

The V and J genes are TRBV5-1 and TRBJ2-2; TRBD1 matches at 8 bases. The CDR3 runs 13 residues. The germline V gene has CDR1 SGHRS and CDR2 YFSETQ. The V and J ends lost 4 bases and 7 bases, in that order; junction bases with no gene match: 3. The CDR3 sequence is CASSPQGVGELFF. The CDR3 region has the DNA TGCGCCAGCAGCCCACAGGGGGTCGGGGAGCTGTTTTTT.

J is TRBJ1-2 and V is TRBV30, with 8 positions matching TRBD1. The CDR3 loop spans 13 amino acids. With 3 bases clipped from V and 3 bases from J, the junction kept 3 bases outside the gene matches. Germline loops: CDR1 GTSNPN, CDR2 SVGIG (reference sequence). CDR3 sequence: CAWSGQGDYGYTF. CDR3 nucleotides: TGTGCCTGGAGCGGACAGGGCGACTATGGCTACACCTTC.

This chain joins TRBV7-2 and TRBJ2-7; perhaps TRBD2 as D (6 bases). Looked up from germline, CDR1 is SGHTA and CDR2 is FQGNSA. The CDR3 runs to 14 residues. The V and J ends lost 1 base and 4 bases respectively, with 11 bases between them. This CDR3 reads CASSLGGETYEQYF. CDR3 bases: TGTGCCAGCAGCTTAGGGGGGGAAACGTACGAGCAGTACTTC.

This chain joins TRBV30 and TRBJ1-2; perhaps TRBD1 as D (5 bases). The germline gives CDR1 GTSNPN, CDR2 SVGIG (reference sequence). This CDR3 contains 13 residues. V dropped 3 bases and J dropped 3 bases, with 11 bases sitting between them. CDR3 residues: CAWSSRADYGYTF. The CDR3 bases are TGTGCCTGGAGCTCCAGGGCAGACTATGGCTACACCTTC.

J is TRBJ1-1 and V is TRBV7-9; 7 bases agree with TRBD1. The CDR3 extends over 16 amino acids. Trimming removed 1 base from V and 1 base from J; junction bases left unmatched: 6. Germline V lookup: CDR1 SEHNR, CDR2 FQNEAQ (reference sequence). CDR3 sequence (DNA): TGTGCCAGCAGCTTAGGGGCCTACAGGGGGAACACTGAAGCTTTCTTT. Amino acids: CASSLGAYRGNTEAFF.

The chain couples TRBV30 to TRBJ2-5, with no clear D. CDR3 length: 13 amino acids. V was cut by 0 bases and J by 2 bases, with 7 bases left in between. Germline V CDR1 and CDR2: GTSNPN, SVGIG (reference sequence). The CDR3 sequence is CAWSVRLQETQYF. The DNA of the CDR3 is TGTGCCTGGAGTGTACGATTGCAAGAGACCCAGTACTTC.

The chain has TRBV5-1 and TRBJ2-2; TRBD1 matches 9 bases. The germline CDR1 and CDR2 sequences are SGHRS and YFSETQ. This CDR3 contains 15 residues. V lost 0 bases, J lost 3 bases, and 0 bases stayed unmatched. CDR3 in amino acids: CASSLGQGDTGELFF. CDR3 nucleotides: TGCGCCAGCAGCTTGGGACAGGGGGACACCGGGGAGCTGTTTTTT.

The chain links TRBV11-3 to TRBJ1-2; no definite D call. The CDR3 consists of 13 residues. Trimming pared 4 bases from V and 4 bases from J, leaving 10 bases between. Looked up from germline, CDR1 is SGHNT and CDR2 is YENEEA. CDR3 DNA sequence: TGTGCCAGCAGCTCCGGCGGGAGCTATGGCTACACCTTC. Translated, it gives CASSSGGSYGYTF.

This rearrangement joins TRBV19 to TRBJ1-5; D is unclear. Deletions cut 7 bases from V and 7 bases from J, with 23 bases between. The CDR3 extends over 16 amino acids. CDR1 is LNHDA and CDR2 is SQIVND in the germline V gene (reference sequence). CDR3 region: CASNLRSPSTGQPQHF. In DNA form, the CDR3 reads TGTGCCAGTAACCTAAGGTCTCCCTCCACGGGACAGCCCCAGCATTTT.

This rearrangement joins TRBV19 to TRBJ2-7; tentatively, D is TRBD1 (5 bases). This CDR3 region has 13 residues. Trimming stripped 5 bases from V and 3 bases from J, with 11 bases between. Germline V CDR1 and CDR2: LNHDA, SQIVND (reference sequence). The CDR3 sequence is CASSGREGYEQYF. The DNA of the CDR3 is TGTGCCAGTAGTGGCAGGGAAGGCTACGAGCAGTACTTC.

The genes are TRBV15 and TRBJ2-7; D is perhaps TRBD1 or TRBD2 (5 bases each). This CDR3 is built from 15 residues. Germline loops: CDR1 LNHNV, CDR2 YYDKDF (reference sequence). V was clipped by 1 base and J by 12 bases, with 22 bases between them. The CDR3 DNA follows: TGTGCCACCAGCAGAGGTGGCGACAGCCGAGGGGCCCCGTACTTC. Translating it yields CATSRGGDSRGAPYF.

This rearrangement joins TRBV13 to TRBJ1-1, with a weak D call TRBD1 (5 bases). Germline V CDR1 and CDR2: PRHDT, FYEKMQ (reference sequence). The CDR3 length is 14 residues. Between the trimmed V and J ends, which lost 5 bases and 6 bases, there was a span of 16 bases. The DNA for the CDR3 is TGTGCCAGCAGCCCACCGTGGGGGTACGCTGAAGCTTTCTTT. This codes for CASSPPWGYAEAFF.

V and J are TRBV9 and TRBJ2-3, with D possibly being TRBD1 or TRBD2 (6 bases each). The CDR3 sequence is 15 residues long. Trimming pared 0 bases from V and 2 bases from J, leaving 10 bases between. Germline V gene data show CDR1 as SGDLS and CDR2 as YYNGEE. CDR3 residues: CASSVVGGATDTQYF. In nucleotides, the CDR3 is TGTGCCAGCAGCGTAGTGGGGGGCGCCACAGATACGCAGTATTTT.

This clone was detected only once. The chain has TRBV2 and TRBJ2-2; D possibly corresponds to TRBD2 (6 bases). V dropped 10 bases and J dropped 0 bases, with 12 bases sitting between them. There are 14 residues in the CDR3. The germline CDR1 and CDR2 sequences are SNHLY and FYNNEI. The CDR3: CATQERANTGELFF. Written as DNA, the CDR3 is TGTGCCACCCAGGAGCGGGCGAACACCGGGGAGCTGTTTTTT.

The CDR3 nucleotides are TGTGCCAGCAGCTTAGGAACGGACTCCCCGGGCTCGGTTACGCAGTATTTT. This gives the protein CASSLGTDSPGSVTQYF. The chain has TRBV7-6 and TRBJ2-3; D is possibly TRBD2 (5 bases). This CDR3 spans 17 amino acids. Trimming stripped 1 base from V and 8 bases from J, with 22 bases between. Germline V lookup: CDR1 SGHVS, CDR2 FNYEAQ.

The genes are TRBV7-9 and TRBJ1-3; possibly TRBD1 for D (5 bases). CDR3 length: 15 residues. The germline V and J ends were trimmed by 1 base and 0 bases, with 7 bases remaining between them. Per the germline V gene, CDR1 is SEHNR and CDR2 is FQNEAQ (reference sequence). The CDR3 sequence is CASSLDGGSGNTIYF. DNA for the CDR3: TGTGCCAGCAGCTTAGACGGGGGCTCTGGAAACACCATATATTTT.